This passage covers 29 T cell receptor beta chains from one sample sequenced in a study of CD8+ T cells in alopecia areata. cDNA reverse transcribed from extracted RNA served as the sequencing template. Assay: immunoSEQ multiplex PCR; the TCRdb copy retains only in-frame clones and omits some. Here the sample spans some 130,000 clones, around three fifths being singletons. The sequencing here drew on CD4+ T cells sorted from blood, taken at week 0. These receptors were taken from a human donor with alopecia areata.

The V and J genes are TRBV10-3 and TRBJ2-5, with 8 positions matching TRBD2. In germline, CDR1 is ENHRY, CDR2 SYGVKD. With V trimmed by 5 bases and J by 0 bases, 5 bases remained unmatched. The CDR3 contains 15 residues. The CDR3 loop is CAISFSGEYQETQYF. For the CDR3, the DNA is TGTGCCATCAGTTTTAGCGGGGAGTACCAAGAGACCCAGTACTTC.

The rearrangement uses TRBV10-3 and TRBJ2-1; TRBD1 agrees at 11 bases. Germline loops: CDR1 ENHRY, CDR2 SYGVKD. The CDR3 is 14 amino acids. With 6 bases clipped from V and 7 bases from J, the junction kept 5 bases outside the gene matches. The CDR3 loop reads CAISGQGAQNEQFF. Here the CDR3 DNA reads TGTGCCATCAGCGGACAGGGGGCTCAAAATGAGCAGTTCTTC.

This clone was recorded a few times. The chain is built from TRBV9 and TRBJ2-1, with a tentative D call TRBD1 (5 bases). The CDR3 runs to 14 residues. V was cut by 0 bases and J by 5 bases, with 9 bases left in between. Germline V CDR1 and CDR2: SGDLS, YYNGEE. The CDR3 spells CASSVEARDNEQFF. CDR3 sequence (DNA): TGTGCCAGCAGCGTAGAAGCCAGGGACAATGAGCAGTTCTTC.

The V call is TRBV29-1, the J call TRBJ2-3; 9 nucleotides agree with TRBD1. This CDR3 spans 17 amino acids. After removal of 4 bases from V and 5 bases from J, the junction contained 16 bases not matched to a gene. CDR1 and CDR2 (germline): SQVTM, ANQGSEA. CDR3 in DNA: TGCAGCGTTGGAAAGGTGGTCGGGACAGGGATAGTAGATACGCAGTATTTT. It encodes CSVGKVVGTGIVDTQYF.

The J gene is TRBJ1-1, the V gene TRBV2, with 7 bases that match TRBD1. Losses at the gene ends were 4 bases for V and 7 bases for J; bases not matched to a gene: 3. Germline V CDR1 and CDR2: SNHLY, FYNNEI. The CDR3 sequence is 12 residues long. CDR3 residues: CASSAGGIEAFF. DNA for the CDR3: TGTGCCAGCAGTGCAGGGGGAATTGAAGCTTTCTTT.

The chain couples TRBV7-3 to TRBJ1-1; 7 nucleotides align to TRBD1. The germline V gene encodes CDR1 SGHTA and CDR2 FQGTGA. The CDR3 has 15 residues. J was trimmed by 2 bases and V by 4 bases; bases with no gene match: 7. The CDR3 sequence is CASSSNRGLNTEAFF. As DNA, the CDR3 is TGTGCCAGCAGCTCAAACAGGGGACTAAACACTGAAGCTTTCTTT.

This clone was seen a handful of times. CDR3 protein: CAWSDAEMSRGPLGNQPQHF. In DNA, the CDR3 is TGTGCCTGGAGTGACGCCGAAATGAGCCGGGGTCCCCTCGGCAATCAGCCCCAGCATTTT. This chain connects TRBV30 to TRBJ1-5; the D is unclear. Germline V gives CDR1 GTSNPN, CDR2 SVGIG (reference sequence). The CDR3 sequence is 20 residues long. V lost 1 base and J 2 bases, leaving 27 bases between the germline ends.

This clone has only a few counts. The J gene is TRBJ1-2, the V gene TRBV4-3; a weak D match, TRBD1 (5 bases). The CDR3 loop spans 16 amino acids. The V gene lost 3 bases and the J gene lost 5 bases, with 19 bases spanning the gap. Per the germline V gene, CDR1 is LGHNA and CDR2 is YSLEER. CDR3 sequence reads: CASSHPVRGASYGYTF. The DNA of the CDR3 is TGCGCCAGCAGCCACCCAGTGCGAGGGGCTAGTTATGGCTACACCTTC.

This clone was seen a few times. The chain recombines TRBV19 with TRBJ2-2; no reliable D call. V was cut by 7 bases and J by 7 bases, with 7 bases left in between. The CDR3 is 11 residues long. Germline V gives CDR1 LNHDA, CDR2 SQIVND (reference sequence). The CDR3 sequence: CASTGVGELFF. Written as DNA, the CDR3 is TGTGCCAGTACTGGGGTCGGGGAGCTGTTTTTT.

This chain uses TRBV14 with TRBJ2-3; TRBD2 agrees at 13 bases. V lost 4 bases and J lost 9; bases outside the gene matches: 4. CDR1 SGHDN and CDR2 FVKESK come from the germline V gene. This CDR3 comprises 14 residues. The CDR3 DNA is TGTGCCAGCAGCCTCGGACTAGCGGGGGCAACGCAGTATTTT. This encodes CASSLGLAGATQYF.

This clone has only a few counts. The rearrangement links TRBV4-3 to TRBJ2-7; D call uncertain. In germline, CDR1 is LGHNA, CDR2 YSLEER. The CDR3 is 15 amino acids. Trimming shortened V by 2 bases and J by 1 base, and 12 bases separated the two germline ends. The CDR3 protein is CASSQTHRGSYEQYF. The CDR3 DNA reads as TGCGCCAGCAGCCAAACCCACCGAGGATCCTACGAGCAGTACTTC.

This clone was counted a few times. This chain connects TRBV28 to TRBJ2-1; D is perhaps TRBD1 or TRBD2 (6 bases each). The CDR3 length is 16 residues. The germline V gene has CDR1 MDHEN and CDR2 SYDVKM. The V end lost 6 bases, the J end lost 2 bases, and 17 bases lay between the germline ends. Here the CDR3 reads CASRSRRGTPYNEQFF. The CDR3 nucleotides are TGTGCCAGCAGGTCCCGGAGGGGGACCCCCTACAATGAGCAGTTCTTC.

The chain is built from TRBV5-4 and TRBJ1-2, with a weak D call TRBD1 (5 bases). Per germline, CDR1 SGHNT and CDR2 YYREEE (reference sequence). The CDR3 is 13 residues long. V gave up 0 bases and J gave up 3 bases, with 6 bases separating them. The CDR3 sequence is CASSLGGDYGYTF. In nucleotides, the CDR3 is TGTGCCAGCAGCTTGGGAGGGGACTATGGCTACACCTTC.

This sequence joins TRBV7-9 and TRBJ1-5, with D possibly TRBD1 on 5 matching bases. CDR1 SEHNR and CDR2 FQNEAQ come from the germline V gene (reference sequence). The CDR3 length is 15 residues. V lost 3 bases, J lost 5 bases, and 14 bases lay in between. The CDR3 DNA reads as TGTGCCAGCAGCTTTGGGGCCCAAATTGATCAGCCCCAGCATTTT. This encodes CASSFGAQIDQPQHF.

The CDR3 loop reads CASSPRHGGEETQYF. In DNA, the CDR3 is TGTGCCAGCTCACCACGCCACGGTGGCGAAGAGACCCAGTACTTC. The rearrangement uses TRBV18 and TRBJ2-5, with D unresolved. V was trimmed by 1 base and J by 3 bases, leaving 12 bases between them. The CDR3 has 15 residues. Germline V gene data show CDR1 as KGHSH and CDR2 as LQKENI.

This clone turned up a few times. The CDR3 region is CASTTQAGAEEQYF. The CDR3 bases are TGTGCCAGCACCACACAGGCGGGAGCGGAAGAGCAGTACTTC. The genes are TRBV7-2 and TRBJ2-7; 7 positions match TRBD2. This CDR3 is 14 amino acids long. Germline lookup yields CDR1 SGHTA and CDR2 FQGNSA. Trimming removed 7 bases from V and 7 bases from J; junction bases left unmatched: 13.

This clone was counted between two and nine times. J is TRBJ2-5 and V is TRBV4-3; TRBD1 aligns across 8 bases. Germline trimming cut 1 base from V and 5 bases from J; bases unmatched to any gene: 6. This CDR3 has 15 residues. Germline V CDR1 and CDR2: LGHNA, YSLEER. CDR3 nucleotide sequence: TGCGCCAGCAGCCAAGCAAACAGGGGGGCGGAGACCCAGTACTTC. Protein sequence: CASSQANRGAETQYF.

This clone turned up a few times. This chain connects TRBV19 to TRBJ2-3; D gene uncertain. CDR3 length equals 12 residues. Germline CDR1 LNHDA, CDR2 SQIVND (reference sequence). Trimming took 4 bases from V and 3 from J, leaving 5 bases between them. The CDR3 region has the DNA TGTGCCAGTAGTAGTGGGACAGATACGCAGTATTTT. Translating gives CASSSGTDTQYF.

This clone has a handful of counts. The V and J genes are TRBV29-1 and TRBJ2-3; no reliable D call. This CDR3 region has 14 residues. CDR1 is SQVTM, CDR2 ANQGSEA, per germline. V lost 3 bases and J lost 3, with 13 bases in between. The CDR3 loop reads CSVDLKVGTDTQYF. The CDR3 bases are TGCAGCGTTGACTTAAAGGTGGGAACAGATACGCAGTATTTT.

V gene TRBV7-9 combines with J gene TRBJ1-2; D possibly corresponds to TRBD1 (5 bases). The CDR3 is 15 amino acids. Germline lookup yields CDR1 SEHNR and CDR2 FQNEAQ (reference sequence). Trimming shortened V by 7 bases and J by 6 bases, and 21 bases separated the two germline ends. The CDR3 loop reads CASTESRAGPDGYTF. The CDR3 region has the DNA TGTGCCAGCACGGAGAGCCGCGCAGGGCCTGATGGCTACACCTTC.

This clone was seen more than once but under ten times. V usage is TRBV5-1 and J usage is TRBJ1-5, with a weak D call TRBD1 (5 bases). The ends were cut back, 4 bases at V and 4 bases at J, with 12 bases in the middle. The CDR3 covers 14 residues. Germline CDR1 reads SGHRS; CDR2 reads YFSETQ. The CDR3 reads CASSPGGANQPQHF. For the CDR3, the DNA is TGCGCCAGCAGCCCTGGTGGGGCGAATCAGCCCCAGCATTTT. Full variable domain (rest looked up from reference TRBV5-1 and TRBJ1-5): KAGVTQTPRYLIKTRGQQVTLSCSPISGHRSVSWYQQTPGQGLQFLFEYFSETQRNKGNFPGRFSGRQFSNSRSEMNVSTLELGDSALYLCASSPGGANQPQHFGDGTRLSIL.

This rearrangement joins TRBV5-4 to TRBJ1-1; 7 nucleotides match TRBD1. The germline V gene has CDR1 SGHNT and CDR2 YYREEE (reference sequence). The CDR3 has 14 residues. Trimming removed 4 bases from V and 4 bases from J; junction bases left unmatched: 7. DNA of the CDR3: TGTGCCAGCAGCGAATGGACAGGAGGCACTGAAGCTTTCTTT. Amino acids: CASSEWTGGTEAFF.

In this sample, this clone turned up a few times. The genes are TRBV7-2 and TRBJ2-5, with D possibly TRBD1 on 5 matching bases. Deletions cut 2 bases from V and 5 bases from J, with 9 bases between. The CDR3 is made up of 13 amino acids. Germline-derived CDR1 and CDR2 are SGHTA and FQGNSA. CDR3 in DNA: TGTGCCAGCAGCTTACCAGGGCTGGAGACCCAGTACTTC. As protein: CASSLPGLETQYF.

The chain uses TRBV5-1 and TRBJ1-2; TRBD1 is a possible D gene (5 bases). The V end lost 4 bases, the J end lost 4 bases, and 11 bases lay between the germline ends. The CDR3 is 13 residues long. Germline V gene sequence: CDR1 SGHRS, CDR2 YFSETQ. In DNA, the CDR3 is TGCGCCAGCAGCGTCGCCGGGGGCTATGGCTACACCTTC. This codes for CASSVAGGYGYTF.

The DNA for the CDR3 is TGTGCCAGCCTGGGACTAGCGCCCAACAATGAGCAGTTCTTC. It translates to CASLGLAPNNEQFF. The chain joins TRBV25-1 to TRBJ2-1, with 10 bases matching TRBD2. The CDR3 sequence is 14 residues long. Germline V gene lookup returns CDR1 MGHDK and CDR2 SYGVNS. V lost 8 bases and J lost 5; bases outside the gene matches: 6.

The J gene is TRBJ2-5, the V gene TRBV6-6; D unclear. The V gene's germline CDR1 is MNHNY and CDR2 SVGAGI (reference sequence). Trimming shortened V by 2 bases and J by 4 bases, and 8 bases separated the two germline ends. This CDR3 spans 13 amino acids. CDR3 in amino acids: CASSYRAGETQYF. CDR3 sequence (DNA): TGTGCCAGCAGTTACCGGGCAGGAGAGACCCAGTACTTC.

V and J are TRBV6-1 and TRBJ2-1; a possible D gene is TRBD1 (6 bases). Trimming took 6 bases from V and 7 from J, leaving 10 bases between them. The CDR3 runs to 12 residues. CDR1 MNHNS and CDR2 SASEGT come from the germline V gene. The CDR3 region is CASSAGANEQFF. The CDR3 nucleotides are TGTGCCAGCAGCGCAGGGGCAAATGAGCAGTTCTTC.

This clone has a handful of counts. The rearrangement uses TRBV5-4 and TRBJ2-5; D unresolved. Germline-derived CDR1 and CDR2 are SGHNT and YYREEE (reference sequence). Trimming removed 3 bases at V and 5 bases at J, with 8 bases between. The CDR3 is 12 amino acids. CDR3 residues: CASSSPLETQYF. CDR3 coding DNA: TGTGCCAGCAGCTCGCCCTTGGAGACCCAGTACTTC.

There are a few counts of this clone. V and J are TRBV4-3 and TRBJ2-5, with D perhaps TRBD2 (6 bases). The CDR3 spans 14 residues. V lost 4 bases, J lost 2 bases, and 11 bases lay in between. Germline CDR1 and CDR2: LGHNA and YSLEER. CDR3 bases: TGCGCCAGCAGCCCTCCGGGGGTTCAAGAGACCCAGTACTTC. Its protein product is CASSPPGVQETQYF.